Listed below are T cell receptor beta chains from one sample, sequenced in a study of T cell responses to AZD1222 COVID-19 vaccine. Sequencing used immunoSEQ multiplex PCR; TCRdb keeps in-frame clones, though not all of them. This table holds 90,000 to 140,000 clones, about 91% found once. This specimen was peripheral blood, taken 28 days after the second AZD1222 dose. These receptors all stem from an adult who received the AZD1222 COVID-19 vaccine. The CDR3 runs from the conserved cysteine through the conserved F or W. D genes are given only for firm matches. Expanded clones get a size class; other rows say once, few or many, or leave the size out.

v_gene	abundance	d_gene	j_gene	CDR3nt	CDR3aa
TRBV19	-	-	TRBJ1-5	TGTGCCAGTACCTCCTCCGGGGCGCCCCAGCATTTT	CASTSSGAPQHF
TRBV27	-	-	TRBJ2-7	TGTGCCAGCAGTGGGAGCGGGCAGTACTTC	CASSGSGQYF
TRBV28	-	TRBD1	TRBJ2-7	TGTGCCAGCAGTCTCCCCTCCGGACAGGGGGTGGGTGAGTACTTC	CASSLPSGQGVGEYF
TRBV10-3	-	-	TRBJ1-1	TGTGCCATCCGCGACACGGTTGAAGCTTTCTTT	CAIRDTVEAFF
TRBV2	-	TRBD1	TRBJ2-7	TGTGCCAGCAGTGTCCGGGACAGGGGGCCCTACGAGCAGTACTTC	CASSVRDRGPYEQYF
TRBV27	-	-	TRBJ1-2	TGTGCCAGCAGTTCTATGTCGGGCTTGGCTAACTATGGCTACACCTTC	CASSSMSGLANYGYTF
TRBV6-2/TRBV6-3	few	TRBD2	TRBJ2-7	TGTGCCAGCAGTCCACTAGCGCAACTCTCCTACGAGCAGTACTTC	CASSPLAQLSYEQYF
TRBV21-1	-	-	TRBJ2-5	TGTGCCGCACTATGGGGTCCTAAAGAGACCCAGTACTTC	CAALWGPKETQYF
TRBV30	-	TRBD2	TRBJ2-3	TGTGCCTGGAGTACGCTAGCGGGCAGCACAGATACGCAGTATTTT	CAWSTLAGSTDTQYF
TRBV5-4	once	TRBD1	TRBJ2-2	TGTGCCGGACAGGGGGCGAGTGACACCGGGGAGCTGTTTTTT	CAGQGASDTGELFF
TRBV30	-	-	TRBJ2-7	TGTGCCTGGAGTAACCGGGGAAGATGGAGGGCCGGGGAGCAGTACTTC	CAWSNRGRWRAGEQYF
TRBV19	once	-	TRBJ2-7	TGTGCCAGTAGTGGCGATCCGGGACATACCTACGAGCAGTACTTC	CASSGDPGHTYEQYF
TRBV7-9	-	-	TRBJ2-7	TGTGCCAGCACTCTAGGAGAAGAGCAGTACTTC	CASTLGEEQYF
TRBV7-2	-	-	TRBJ2-5	TGTGCCAGCAGCTTAGGGGGTCAAGAGACCCAGTACTTC	CASSLGGQETQYF
TRBV19	few	TRBD1	TRBJ1-5	TGTGCCAGTAGTATCGGGCAGGGGGCACAGCCCCAGCATTTT	CASSIGQGAQPQHF
TRBV7-2	-	-	TRBJ2-1	TGTGCCAGCAGCCCCACTACCCGGAGCTACAATGAGCAGTTCTTC	CASSPTTRSYNEQFF
TRBV4-3	-	TRBD2	TRBJ2-1	TGCGCCAGCAGCCAGCAACTAGCGGGAGAGGGAGATGAGCAGTTCTTC	CASSQQLAGEGDEQFF
TRBV5-1	-	-	TRBJ2-3	TGCGCCAGCAGCGGACTGGGGCAGACTAGCACAGATACGCAGTATTTT	CASSGLGQTSTDTQYF
TRBV4-3	-	-	TRBJ1-1	TGCGCCAGCAGCCAAGTGGCCTGGCTGAACACTGAAGCTTTCTTT	CASSQVAWLNTEAFF
TRBV19	-	TRBD2	TRBJ2-1	TGTGCCACCAAGTTGGTCTTTAGTAGAAGCGGGAGTAGGAGCGATGAGCAGTTCTTC	CATKLVFSRSGSRSDEQFF
TRBV7-2	-	TRBD2	TRBJ2-1	TGTGCCAGCAGCCCTCTAGCGGGAGGGCCACTTGAGCAGTTCTTC	CASSPLAGGPLEQFF
TRBV7-9	-	-	TRBJ2-5	TGTGCCAGCAGCTTAGAAGGGGGGGCGGCGCAGACCCAGTACTTC	CASSLEGGAAQTQYF
TRBV30	-	TRBD1	TRBJ2-7	TGTGCCTGGAACGGACAGGGCCTGGGGGAGCAGTACTTC	CAWNGQGLGEQYF
TRBV7-9	-	TRBD1	TRBJ2-7	TGTGCCAGCAGCTTAGTAGGACAGGTCACCTACGAGCAGTACTTC	CASSLVGQVTYEQYF
TRBV7-2	-	TRBD2	TRBJ2-2	TGTGCCAGCAGCTTAGCTTTAGCGGGAGTCGCCGGGGAGCTGTTTTTT	CASSLALAGVAGELFF
TRBV3-1/TRBV3-2	-	-	TRBJ1-6	TGTGCCAGCGACCATGGACAGACGAATTCACCCCTCCACTTT	CASDHGQTNSPLHF
TRBV28	-	-	TRBJ1-5	TGTGCGAGCACGAGTAACAATCAGCCCCAGCATTTT	CASTSNNQPQHF
TRBV29-1	-	TRBD1	TRBJ2-1	TGCAGCGTGTCCCAGGGGGACTACAATGAGCAGTTCTTC	CSVSQGDYNEQFF
TRBV28	-	-	TRBJ1-1	TGTGCCAGCAGTCCGCTGGCGGCGAACACTGAAGCTTTCTTT	CASSPLAANTEAFF
TRBV3-1/TRBV3-2	-	TRBD1	TRBJ1-2	TGTGCCAGCAGCCCTCGACAGGGAATGCGAACTGGCTACACCTTC	CASSPRQGMRTGYTF
TRBV9	few	-	TRBJ2-1	TGTGCCAGCAGCGTATTTACGGGAGAACTAAATGAGCAGTTCTTC	CASSVFTGELNEQFF
TRBV7-3	few	-	TRBJ2-3	TGTGCCAGCAGCCCCAATGCAGATACGCAGTATTTT	CASSPNADTQYF
TRBV7-9	once	TRBD1	TRBJ1-2	TGTGCCAGCAGCTTCCCAACAGGGGGAAAACATGGCTACACCTTC	CASSFPTGGKHGYTF
TRBV7-9	-	-	TRBJ2-1	TGTGCCAGCTCCCCTCAGGGAGGCTCCTACAATGAGCAGTTCTTC	CASSPQGGSYNEQFF
TRBV27	-	TRBD1	TRBJ1-1	TGTGCCAGCAGTTGGTGGGGACAGGCCAACACTGAAGCTTTCTTT	CASSWWGQANTEAFF
TRBV7-2	-	-	TRBJ1-4	TGTGCCAGCAGCTTATATTCGTGGGAAAAACTGTTTTTT	CASSLYSWEKLFF
TRBV6-5	once	TRBD1	TRBJ2-2	TGTGCCAGCAGGGGGACAGGACGCACCGGGGAGCTGTTTTTT	CASRGTGRTGELFF
TRBV19	-	-	TRBJ1-6	TGTGCCAGTAGTATGTATAATTCACCCCTCCACTTT	CASSMYNSPLHF
TRBV30	-	-	TRBJ1-6	TGTGCCTGGAGGACGAACAGGGCTAATTCACCCCTCCACTTT	CAWRTNRANSPLHF
TRBV7-8	-	TRBD2	TRBJ2-7	TGTGCCAGCAGCCCCCGTCCAGCGGGAGGAGTAGACGGGTCCTACGAGCAGTACTTC	CASSPRPAGGVDGSYEQYF